Shown below are 14 T cell receptor beta chains from a single sample sequenced in a study of CD8 T cells in Susac syndrome. Random hexamers served to reverse transcribe about 0.5 to 1 ug RNA. MiXCR, applied by TCRdb to the immunoSEQ multiplex PCR reads, yields one record per CDR3 protein. The table records about 250,000 distinct CDR3 sequences, 93% of them present only once. The sequenced material came from CD4+ T cells from PBMCs. The receptors were gathered from a human donor with multiple sclerosis.

The chain combines TRBV3-1 with TRBJ2-1; D gene unclear. CDR1 and CDR2 from the germline V gene are LGHDT and YNNKEL (reference sequence). V lost 4 bases and J 7 bases, leaving 8 bases between the germline ends. The CDR3 runs to 12 residues. CDR3 sequence: CASSRGRNEQFF. In DNA, the CDR3 is TGTGCCAGCAGCCGGGGTCGGAATGAGCAGTTCTTC.

In nucleotides, the CDR3 is TGTGCCATCAGTGATGGGCAGAGCCACCAAGAGACCCAGTACTTC. Its protein is CAISDGQSHQETQYF. The chain has TRBV10-3 and TRBJ2-5; D remains unclear. The V and J ends lost 3 bases and 0 bases respectively, with 11 bases between them. CDR3 length: 15 amino acids. Germline CDR1 is ENHRY and CDR2 is SYGVKD.

The chain has TRBV27 and TRBJ2-1, with D hard to call. Trimming removed 5 bases at V and 5 bases at J, with 16 bases between. This CDR3 is built from 15 residues. Germline V CDR1 and CDR2: MNHEY, SMNVEV (reference sequence). In DNA form, the CDR3 reads TGTGCCAGCAGTCCTACACCCGGACGGAACAATGAGCAGTTCTTC. As protein: CASSPTPGRNNEQFF.

J is TRBJ2-3 and V is TRBV12-3 or TRBV12-4, with a tentative D call TRBD1 (5 bases). The CDR3 loop spans 14 amino acids. V was cut by 5 bases and J by 4 bases, with 13 bases left in between. CDR3 sequence: CASSQGLGADTQYF. The CDR3 DNA is TGTGCCAGCAGTCAAGGCTTAGGGGCAGATACGCAGTATTTT.

The V gene is TRBV20-1, the J gene TRBJ1-4; no clear D. The CDR3 is 11 amino acids. Trimming cost V 7 bases and J 8 bases, with 11 bases left between them. Germline V gene lookup returns CDR1 DFQATT and CDR2 SNEGSKA (reference sequence). The DNA of the CDR3 is TGCAGTGTCTACGCCGGGGAAAAACTGTTTTTT. This encodes CSVYAGEKLFF.

This chain connects TRBV9 to TRBJ2-5, with D unclear. The V end was cut by 1 base, the J end by 5 bases, with 9 bases between. The CDR3 sequence is 13 residues long. Germline values: CDR1 SGDLS, CDR2 YYNGEE. DNA of the CDR3: TGTGCCAGCAGCGTATCGGGCTGGGAGACCCAGTACTTC. Translating gives CASSVSGWETQYF.

This clonotype was found once. This chain joins TRBV7-2 and TRBJ1-1; tentative D call: TRBD1 (5 bases). Trimming left V 6 bases short and J 5 bases short, with 13 bases between. The CDR3 is 13 residues long. The germline V gene encodes CDR1 SGHTA and CDR2 FQGNSA. The chain's CDR3 is CASSGGVETEAFF. The CDR3 region has the DNA TGTGCCAGCAGTGGAGGGGTGGAAACTGAAGCTTTCTTT.

The chain combines TRBV4-1 with TRBJ2-2, with D perhaps matching TRBD2 (6 bases). The V gene lost 0 bases and the J gene lost 6 bases, with 20 bases spanning the gap. Germline V gene lookup returns CDR1 MGHRA and CDR2 YSYEKL. The CDR3 totals 18 residues. Written as DNA, the CDR3 is TGCGCCAGCAGCCAAGAAGAATGGCGGCTAGCGAGGGCCGGGGAGCTGTTTTTT. As protein: CASSQEEWRLARAGELFF.

The chain couples TRBV6-1 to TRBJ2-7, with a possible D match to TRBD1 (6 bases). This CDR3 has 14 residues. Trimming removed 8 bases from V and 1 base from J, with 15 bases in between. Looked up from germline, CDR1 is MNHNS and CDR2 is SASEGT. CDR3 coding DNA: TGTGCCAGCGCACAGGGACGAACATCCTACGAGCAGTACTTC. Amino acid sequence: CASAQGRTSYEQYF.

This rearrangement joins TRBV28 to TRBJ2-6; D gene uncertain. Germline-derived CDR1 and CDR2 are MDHEN and SYDVKM. This CDR3 region has 14 residues. The V and J ends lost 7 bases and 2 bases respectively, with 9 bases between them. The CDR3 is CASTRITGANVLTF. The CDR3 DNA is TGTGCCAGCACCAGGATCACTGGGGCCAACGTCCTGACTTTC.

V gene TRBV7-9 combines with J gene TRBJ1-3; D possibly corresponds to TRBD1 (5 bases). The CDR3 is made up of 13 amino acids. Germline loops: CDR1 SEHNR, CDR2 FQNEAQ (reference sequence). V lost 5 bases, J lost 2 bases, and 7 bases lay in between. This CDR3 reads CASSQGTGNTIYF. Written as DNA, the CDR3 is TGTGCCAGCAGCCAGGGAACTGGAAACACCATATATTTT. The variable domain in full, completed from reference TRBV7-9 and TRBJ1-3, reads DTGVSQNPRHKITKRGQNVTFRCDPISEHNRLYWYRQTLGQGPEFLTYFQNEAQLEKSRLLSDRFSAERPKGSFSTLEIQRTEQGDSAMYLCASSQGTGNTIYFGEGSWLTVV.

This rearrangement joins TRBV15 to TRBJ2-2; D may be TRBD1 or TRBD2 (5 bases each). The germline gives CDR1 LNHNV, CDR2 YYDKDF (reference sequence). This CDR3 spans 13 amino acids. Deletions cut 1 base from V and 6 bases from J, with 6 bases between. CDR3 nucleotides: TGTGCCACCAGCAGAGCGGGACCCGGGGAGCTGTTTTTT. Amino acid sequence: CATSRAGPGELFF.

The rearrangement uses TRBV9 and TRBJ2-3; D is uncertain. Deletions cut 0 bases from V and 1 base from J, with 9 bases between. The CDR3 covers 15 residues. Germline lookup yields CDR1 SGDLS and CDR2 YYNGEE. DNA for the CDR3: TGTGCCAGCAGCGTAGGGCCAGATGGCACAGATACGCAGTATTTT. Its translation: CASSVGPDGTDTQYF.

The J gene is TRBJ1-1, the V gene TRBV10-3, with TRBD1 as a possible D gene (5 bases). V was cut by 2 bases and J by 8 bases, with 15 bases left in between. In germline, CDR1 is ENHRY, CDR2 SYGVKD. The CDR3 runs to 14 residues. The CDR3 sequence: CAISEPGLYREAFF. In nucleotides, the CDR3 is TGTGCCATCAGTGAGCCCGGGCTTTACAGGGAAGCTTTCTTT.